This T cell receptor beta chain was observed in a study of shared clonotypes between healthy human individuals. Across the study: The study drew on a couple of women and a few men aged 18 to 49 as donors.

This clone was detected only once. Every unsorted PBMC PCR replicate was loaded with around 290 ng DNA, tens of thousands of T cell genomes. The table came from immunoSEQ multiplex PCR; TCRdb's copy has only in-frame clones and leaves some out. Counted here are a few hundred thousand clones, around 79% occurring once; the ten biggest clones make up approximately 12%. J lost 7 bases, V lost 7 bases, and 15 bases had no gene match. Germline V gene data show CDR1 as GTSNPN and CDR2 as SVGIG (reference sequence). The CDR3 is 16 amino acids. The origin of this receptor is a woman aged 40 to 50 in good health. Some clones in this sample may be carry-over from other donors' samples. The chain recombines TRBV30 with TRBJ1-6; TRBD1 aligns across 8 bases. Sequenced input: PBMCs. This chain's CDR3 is CALNHGQGDGNSPLHF. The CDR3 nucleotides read TGTGCCTTGAACCACGGACAGGGAGATGGGAATTCACCCCTCCACTTT.